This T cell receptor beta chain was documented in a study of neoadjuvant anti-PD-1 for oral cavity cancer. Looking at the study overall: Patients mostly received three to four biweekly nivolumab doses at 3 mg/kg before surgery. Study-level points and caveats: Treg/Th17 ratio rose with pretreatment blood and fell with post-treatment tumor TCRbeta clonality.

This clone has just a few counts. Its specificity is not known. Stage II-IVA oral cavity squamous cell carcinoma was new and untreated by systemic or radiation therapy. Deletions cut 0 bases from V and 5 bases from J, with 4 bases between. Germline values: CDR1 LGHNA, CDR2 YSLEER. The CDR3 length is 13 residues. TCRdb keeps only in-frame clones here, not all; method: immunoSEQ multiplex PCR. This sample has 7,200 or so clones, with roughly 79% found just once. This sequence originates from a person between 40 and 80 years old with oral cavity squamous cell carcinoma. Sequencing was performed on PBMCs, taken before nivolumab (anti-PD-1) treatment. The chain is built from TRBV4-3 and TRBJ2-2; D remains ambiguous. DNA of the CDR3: TGCGCCAGCAGCCAAGAGGTAACCGGGGAGCTGTTTTTT. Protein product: CASSQEVTGELFF.